These 10 T cell receptor beta chains originate from one sample sequenced in a study of a mutant IDH1 vaccine in newly diagnosed glioma (dated by TCRdb to the early 2020s). The sample's time point, from its label and the paper: week 5, during vaccination. Every vaccine dose consisted of 300 ug of a 20-mer mutant IDH1 peptide in Montanide, administered subcutaneously together with topical imiquimod. Library construction relied on the immunoSEQ multiplex PCR assay. In its TCRdb copy, this immuneACCESS table keeps in-frame sequences only and misses some clones. Where compared with another copy, unresolved V genes explain less than half of these, and the others have no known cause. In this sample the table shows 9,500 to 12,000 clones, roughly 91% of which occur a single time. The ten largest clonotypes hold more than 4.5% of the sample. These receptors lack a known antigen. Specimen: PBMCs, collected from a glioma patient whose treatment included an IDH1 peptide vaccine. The source of these receptors is a woman aged 40 to 50 with glioma. Some clones in this sample may be carry-over from other donors' samples.

The J gene is TRBJ2-7, the V gene TRBV2; 10 bases map to TRBD2. This CDR3 has 18 residues. CDR1 is SNHLY, CDR2 FYNNEI, per germline. With V trimmed by 7 bases and J by 4 bases, 19 bases remained unmatched. In DNA form, the CDR3 reads TGTGCCAGCAAAGATCTAGCGGGGGAACCTCCTCGAACTTACGAGCAGTACTTC. Its protein is CASKDLAGEPPRTYEQYF.

The V gene is TRBV5-5, the J gene TRBJ1-1; the D is unclear. The CDR3 length is 13 residues. V lost 0 bases and J lost 5, with 8 bases in between. CDR1 and CDR2 (germline): SGHKS, YYEKEE (reference sequence). The CDR3 nucleotides read TGTGCCAGCAGCTTGGGGTGGGGAACTGAAGCTTTCTTT. Its translation: CASSLGWGTEAFF.

V usage is TRBV5-1 and J usage is TRBJ2-3, with 8 bases that match TRBD2. Germline V gene sequence: CDR1 SGHRS, CDR2 YFSETQ. The CDR3 consists of 13 residues. With 4 bases clipped from V and 8 bases from J, the junction kept 6 bases outside the gene matches. CDR3 sequence reads: CASSPREGGTQYF. CDR3 coding DNA: TGCGCCAGCAGCCCCCGGGAGGGGGGTACGCAGTATTTT.

This chain links TRBV18 with TRBJ1-1; weak D call: TRBD1 (6 bases). V was clipped by 2 bases and J by 1 base, with 11 bases between them. CDR1 KGHSH and CDR2 LQKENI come from the germline V gene. The CDR3 totals 15 residues. Written as DNA, the CDR3 is TGTGCCAGCTCACCAGGGACACCGGAGAACACTGAAGCTTTCTTT. Translating gives CASSPGTPENTEAFF.

This clone was counted only a few times. The chain carries TRBV2 and TRBJ2-7; TRBD1 aligns across 9 bases. The length of the CDR3 is 13 residues. CDR1 SNHLY and CDR2 FYNNEI come from the germline V gene. V lost 4 bases and J lost 4; bases outside the gene matches: 2. CDR3 in DNA: TGTGCCAGCAGTGGGGACAGGGATTACGAGCAGTACTTC. The encoded protein is CASSGDRDYEQYF.

The chain uses TRBV6-5 and TRBJ1-4, with TRBD1 as a possible D gene (5 bases). Between the trimmed V and J ends, which lost 2 bases and 5 bases, there was a span of 15 bases. The CDR3 runs 16 residues. Germline V CDR1 and CDR2: MNHEY, SVGAGI. The CDR3 sequence: CASSYLMQGLNEKLFF. CDR3 bases: TGTGCCAGCAGTTACCTGATGCAGGGCCTAAATGAAAAACTGTTTTTT.

The chain recombines TRBV30 with TRBJ2-1, with 11 bases lining up with TRBD1. Germline values: CDR1 GTSNPN, CDR2 SVGIG (reference sequence). V shed 4 bases, J shed 0 bases, and the junction held 2 bases outside the gene matches. This CDR3 region has 15 residues. The DNA for the CDR3 is TGTGCCTGGACCGGGACAGGGGGCTCCTACAATGAGCAGTTCTTC. Protein product: CAWTGTGGSYNEQFF.

This clone was observed once. The chain recombines TRBV6-4 with TRBJ1-1; 7 bases line up with TRBD1. The ends lost 7 bases at V and 8 bases at J; junction bases unmatched: 10. CDR3 length: 13 amino acids. The germline V gene has CDR1 MRHNA and CDR2 SNTAGT. This chain's CDR3 is CASTPGGFGEAFF. Written as DNA, the CDR3 is TGTGCCAGCACCCCAGGGGGGTTCGGGGAAGCTTTCTTT.

The chain couples TRBV5-1 to TRBJ2-7, with D possibly called TRBD1 or TRBD2 (6 bases each). The germline V and J ends were trimmed by 0 bases and 6 bases, with 16 bases remaining between them. CDR1 is SGHRS and CDR2 is YFSETQ in the germline V gene. This CDR3 contains 15 residues. As DNA, the CDR3 is TGCGCCAGCAGCTTGGCCGATATTGGAGGGGGCGAGCAGTACTTC. It yields the protein CASSLADIGGGEQYF.

This chain joins TRBV5-1 and TRBJ2-3; 9 positions match TRBD2. Germline CDR1 SGHRS, CDR2 YFSETQ. The CDR3 is 16 amino acids. The junction had 6 bases not matched to a gene; V was cut back by 4 bases and J by 0 bases. CDR3 region: CASSRGLAYSTDTQYF. The CDR3 region has the DNA TGCGCCAGCAGCCGAGGACTAGCGTATAGCACAGATACGCAGTATTTT.